This TCR beta chain was profiled in a study of cytomegalovirus exposure and HLA in healthy donors. Overall study findings and caveats: Rarity characterized most TCR sequences, yet some public TCRs appeared in many donors. Earlier analysis found most TCR beta V segments productive about 87% or about 30% of the time. The study carried out a later analysis of TCR beta sequences. It associated approximately 17,000 of them with specific HLA alleles at a false discovery rate of 0.05.

On this clone: Antigen: not known.

CDR3 length: 17 amino acids. The V and J ends lost 5 bases and 0 bases respectively, with 19 bases between them. The V gene's germline CDR1 is MNHEY and CDR2 SMNVEV (reference sequence). The donors comprised healthy bone marrow donors. Both 60 Vbeta primers and 13 Jbeta primers went into the PCR. The assay was immunoSEQ multiplex PCR, and TCRdb's table has in-frame clones only and misses some. The sample contains more than 85,000 clones, around three quarters of which appear only once. The V gene is TRBV27, the J gene TRBJ1-2; weak D call: TRBD1 (6 bases). This TCR was sampled from a female donor in good health and CMV-seropositive. Sequenced sample: PBMCs. The CDR3 loop reads CASSPRGKDPTNYGYTF. CDR3 sequence (DNA): TGTGCCAGCAGTCCCAGGGGCAAGGACCCAACTAACTATGGCTACACCTTC.